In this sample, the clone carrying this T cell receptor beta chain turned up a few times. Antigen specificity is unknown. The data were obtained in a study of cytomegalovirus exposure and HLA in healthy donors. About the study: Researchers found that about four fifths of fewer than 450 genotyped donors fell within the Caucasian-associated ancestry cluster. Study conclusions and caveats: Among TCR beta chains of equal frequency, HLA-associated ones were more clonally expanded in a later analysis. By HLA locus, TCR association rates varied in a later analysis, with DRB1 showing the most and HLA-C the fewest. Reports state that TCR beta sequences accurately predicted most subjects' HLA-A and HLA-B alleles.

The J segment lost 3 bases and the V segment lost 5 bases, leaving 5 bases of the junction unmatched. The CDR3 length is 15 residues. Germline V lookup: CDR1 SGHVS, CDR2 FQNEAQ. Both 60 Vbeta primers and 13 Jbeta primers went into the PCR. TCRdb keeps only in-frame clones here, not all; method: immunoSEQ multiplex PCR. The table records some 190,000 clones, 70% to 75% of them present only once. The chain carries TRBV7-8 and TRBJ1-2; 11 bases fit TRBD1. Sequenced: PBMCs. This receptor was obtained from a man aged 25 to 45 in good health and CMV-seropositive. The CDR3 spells CASSARTGGDYGYTF. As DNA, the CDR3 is TGTGCCAGCAGCGCCCGGACAGGGGGCGACTATGGCTACACCTTC.